Each of the 2 T cell receptor beta chains below was sequenced from the same sample in a study of blood T cell repertoires in COVID-19. The table came from immunoSEQ multiplex PCR; TCRdb's copy has only in-frame clones and leaves some out. The data show about 68,000 clones, 75% to 95% seen once. The source material was peripheral blood. The receptor source for this set is a man aged 35-49 years with COVID-19, enrolled during active disease.

The chain links TRBV6-5 to TRBJ1-4, with D possibly matching TRBD1 (6 bases). CDR1 is MNHEY, CDR2 SVGAGI, per germline. This CDR3 has 15 amino acids. The V end was cut by 0 bases, the J end by 5 bases, with 10 bases between. Here the CDR3 reads CASSYSGGRNEKLFF. Written as DNA, the CDR3 is TGTGCCAGCAGTTACTCGGGGGGGCGAAATGAAAAACTGTTTTTT.

The rearrangement uses TRBV4-2 and TRBJ1-3; 12 nucleotides align to TRBD1. This CDR3 is 18 amino acids long. CDR1 and CDR2 from the germline V gene are LGHNA and YNFKEQ. Trimming took 0 bases from V and 4 from J; bases not matched to a gene: 7. CDR3 nucleotide sequence: TGTGCCAGCAGCCAAGATGGGGGACAGGGGGCAGGAGGAAACACCATATATTTT. Amino acids: CASSQDGGQGAGGNTIYF.